The 18 T cell receptor beta chains given below trace back to one sample, sequenced in a study of T cells in Graves' hyperthyroidism and ophthalmopathy (dated by TCRdb to the late 2010s). Library preparation employed multiplex PCR. The sequencer was an Illumina HiSeq 2000. Amplification of TCR beta CDR3 regions was carried out from RNA transcripts. For the first round of RT-PCR on the TCR CDR3, the HTBI primer set was used together with the Qiagen OneStep RT-PCR kit. The raw public reads went through TCRdb reprocessing: fastp at Q25, MiXCR clone calling, in-frame beta chains kept. Identical CDR3 proteins give one entry, which carries the most common genes and DNA. This sample holds some 250,000 distinct CDR3 sequences; 13% to 15% were observed only once. The top ten hold roughly 13% of the sample. The sample taken for sequencing was blood. Every receptor here comes from a woman aged 40 to 49 with Graves' hyperthyroidism that later progressed to Graves' ophthalmopathy.

The rearrangement uses TRBV6-2 or TRBV6-3 and TRBJ1-2, with D uncertain. V was pared by 0 bases and J by 2 bases, with 7 bases between. Germline V gene data show CDR1 as MNHEY and CDR2 as SVGEGT. This CDR3 is 14 amino acids long. The CDR3 spells CASSYSNRNYGYTF. The CDR3 region has the DNA TGTGCCAGCAGTTACTCGAACAGAAACTATGGCTACACCTTC.

The V gene is TRBV19, the J gene TRBJ2-5, with TRBD2 matching over 9 bases. Germline V gives CDR1 LNHDA, CDR2 SQIVND (reference sequence). J lost 7 bases, V lost 3 bases, and 12 bases had no gene match. This CDR3 is 16 amino acids long. The CDR3 DNA is TGTGCCAGTAGTATTGTGTGGCGGGAGGGCCGAGGGACCCAGTACTTC. Amino acid sequence: CASSIVWREGRGTQYF.

This clonotype came up a few times. A much larger clone sits a single nucleotide away, making a read error possible. V usage is TRBV3-1 and J usage is TRBJ1-1; no clear D gene. Germline V lookup: CDR1 LGHDT, CDR2 YNNKEL (reference sequence). This CDR3 has 14 amino acids. The DNA of the CDR3 is TGTGCCAGCAGCCAGGGGAACGTGAACACTGTAGCTTTCTTT. Translating gives CASSQGNVNTVAFF. Supplemented by reference TRBV3-1 and TRBJ1-1, the full variable domain reads DTAVSQTPKYLVTQMGNDKSIKCEQNLGHDTMYWYKQDSKKFLKIMFSYNNKELIINETVPNRFSPKSPDKAHLNLHINSLELGDSAVYFCASSQGNVNTVAFFGQGTRLTVV.

This clonotype was detected ten times or more. The chain joins TRBV28 to TRBJ1-6, with 8 nucleotides matching TRBD1. The germline V gene encodes CDR1 MDHEN and CDR2 SYDVKM. The ends lost 11 bases at V and 5 bases at J; junction bases unmatched: 11. The CDR3 contains 15 residues. This CDR3 is CAVAADRGHNSPLHF. Written as DNA, the CDR3 is TGTGCCGTCGCGGCCGACAGGGGCCATAATTCACCCCTCCACTTT.

Ten or more counts support this clonotype. V is TRBV6-5 and J is TRBJ1-6; D is uncertain. The germline CDR1 and CDR2 sequences are MNHEY and SVGAGI. V lost 0 bases, J lost 4 bases, and 13 bases lay in between. The CDR3 is 17 residues long. This chain's CDR3 is CASSYSSWLNYNSPLHF. CDR3 coding DNA: TGTGCCAGCAGTTACTCGAGTTGGCTGAATTATAATTCACCCCTCCACTTT.

This clonotype was counted at least ten times. Its ends do not fully match the called genes, so a read error is possible. The chain links TRBV13 to TRBJ1-1; possibly TRBD1 for D (6 bases). Germline loops: CDR1 PRHDT, CDR2 FYEKMQ (reference sequence). The CDR3 length is 12 residues. CDR3 bases: TGCGCCAGCAGCAGGGGTGAGACTGAAGCTTTCTTT. This codes for CASSRGETEAFF. The entire variable domain, with the rest obtained from reference TRBV13 and TRBJ1-1, is as follows: AAGVIQSPRHLIKEKRETATLKCYPIPRHDTVYWYQQGPGQDPQFLISFYEKMQSDKGSIPDRFSAQQFSDYHSELNMSSLELGDSALYFCASSRGETEAFFGQGTRLTVV.

This clonotype was counted at least ten times. This chain uses TRBV18 with TRBJ1-1, with TRBD1 matching over 7 bases. Germline lookup yields CDR1 KGHSH and CDR2 LQKENI. The V gene end was trimmed by 5 bases and the J gene end by 2 bases; junction bases not matched to a gene: 11. The CDR3 totals 16 residues. The CDR3 protein is CASSSREGAINTEAFF. In DNA form, the CDR3 reads TGTGCCAGCTCATCGCGGGAGGGGGCTATCAACACTGAAGCTTTCTTT.

This clonotype was recorded at least ten times. The gene calls are TRBV9 and TRBJ1-5; 7 bases fit TRBD1. The CDR3 runs 15 residues. The V and J ends lost 3 bases and 6 bases, in that order; junction bases with no gene match: 9. The germline V gene encodes CDR1 SGDLS and CDR2 YYNGEE. This chain's CDR3 is CASSEGAGGSQPQHF. The CDR3 DNA reads as TGTGCCAGCAGCGAGGGGGCCGGGGGAAGTCAGCCCCAGCATTTT.

This clonotype was seen ten or more times. The chain recombines TRBV28 with TRBJ2-7, with 10 bases matching TRBD1. The germline gives CDR1 MDHEN, CDR2 SYDVKM. J was trimmed by 2 bases and V by 4 bases; bases with no gene match: 11. The CDR3 contains 17 residues. The DNA of the CDR3 is TGTGCCAGCAGTTCCGACAGGGGGCGCCTTCTTACCTACGAGCAGTACTTC. Its protein is CASSSDRGRLLTYEQYF.

This clonotype showed up just a few times. The rearrangement links TRBV5-1 to TRBJ1-4, with D perhaps matching TRBD1 (5 bases). The length of the CDR3 is 17 residues. Germline values: CDR1 SGHRS, CDR2 YFSETQ. The ends were cut back, 3 bases at V and 0 bases at J, with 15 bases in the middle. The CDR3 here is CASSSPNDSATNEKLFF. In nucleotides, the CDR3 is TGCGCCAGCAGCTCCCCAAATGACAGCGCAACTAATGAAAAACTGTTTTTT.

CDR3 amino acids: CASSLIEGTEAFF. DNA of the CDR3: TGTGCCAGCAGTTTAATAGAGGGGACTGAAGCTTTCTTT. V is TRBV12-3 or TRBV12-4 and J is TRBJ1-1, with TRBD1 as a possible D gene (5 bases). The CDR3 contains 13 residues. The V gene lost 2 bases and the J gene lost 5 bases, with 9 bases spanning the gap.

This clonotype was seen repeatedly, ten times or more. The gene calls are TRBV2 and TRBJ2-7; TRBD2 agrees at 9 bases. The CDR3 totals 15 residues. From germline, CDR1 is SNHLY and CDR2 FYNNEI. Unmatched junction bases numbered 12, after V lost 8 bases and J lost 4 bases. The CDR3 loop is CASARSGSRLYEQYF. The CDR3, as DNA: TGTGCCAGCGCCCGTAGCGGGAGTCGTCTGTACGAGCAGTACTTC.

This clonotype has a count of ten or more. The rearrangement joins TRBV30 to TRBJ2-7; D unclear. Trimming cost V 3 bases and J 6 bases, with 12 bases left between them. Germline V gene data show CDR1 as GTSNPN and CDR2 as SVGIG (reference sequence). CDR3 length: 12 residues. The CDR3 sequence is CAWSGQTTEQYF. CDR3 DNA sequence: TGTGCCTGGAGCGGCCAAACGACCGAGCAGTACTTC. The entire variable domain, with the rest obtained from reference TRBV30 and TRBJ2-7, is as follows: SQTIHQWPATLVQPVGSPLSLECTVEGTSNPNLYWYRQAAGRGLQLLFYSVGIGQISSEVPQNLSASRPQDRQFILSSKKLLLSDSGFYLCAWSGQTTEQYFGPGTRLTVT.

At least ten counts were recorded for this clonotype. The genes are TRBV6-5 and TRBJ2-7, with a tentative D call TRBD1 (5 bases). There are 16 residues in the CDR3. Trimming left V 0 bases short and J 2 bases short, with 14 bases between. CDR1 is MNHEY, CDR2 SVGAGI, per germline. For the CDR3, the DNA is TGTGCCAGCAGTTACTCAATGGACACAACCACCTACGAGCAGTACTTC. Residues: CASSYSMDTTTYEQYF.

In its sample, this clonotype was seen many times. The rearrangement joins TRBV30 to TRBJ2-7; D remains unclear. Per the germline V gene, CDR1 is GTSNPN and CDR2 is SVGIG (reference sequence). This CDR3 contains 13 residues. Trimming shortened V by 7 bases and J by 3 bases, and 16 bases separated the two germline ends. The CDR3 coding sequence is TGTGCCTCATGTACCGGGCCCCACTACGAGCAGTACTTC. This sequence encodes CASCTGPHYEQYF.

The chain employs TRBV5-6 and TRBJ2-6; D call uncertain. The CDR3 runs 15 residues. Germline CDR1 reads SGHDT; CDR2 reads YYEEEE. Trimming cost V 2 bases and J 1 base, with 7 bases left between them. The CDR3 sequence is CASSLPVSGANVLTF. CDR3 nucleotide sequence: TGTGCCAGCAGCTTACCGGTTTCTGGGGCCAACGTCCTGACTTTC.

This clonotype has only a few counts. The chain has TRBV9 and TRBJ2-2; D unclear. Between the trimmed V and J ends, which lost 4 bases and 2 bases, there was a span of 15 bases. The CDR3 runs 16 residues. CDR1 is SGDLS, CDR2 YYNGEE, per germline. This CDR3 reads CASSLRQAINTGELFF. Here the CDR3 DNA reads TGTGCCAGCAGCCTTCGGCAGGCAATTAACACCGGGGAGCTGTTTTTT.

J is TRBJ2-3 and V is TRBV6-5; no firm D call. The CDR3 is 13 residues long. V was pared by 8 bases and J by 0 bases, with 9 bases between. CDR1 and CDR2 from the germline V gene are MNHEY and SVGAGI. This CDR3 reads CASGLASTDTQYF. The DNA of the CDR3 is TGTGCCAGCGGTTTAGCTAGCACAGATACGCAGTATTTT.